Presented here are 30 T cell receptor beta chains from one specimen sequenced in a study of tumor-infiltrating lymphocytes in localized non-small cell lung cancer. Clones were read by immunoSEQ multiplex PCR, and TCRdb kept only the in-frame ones, dropping some. The data contain thousands of clones, 65% to 80% of them singletons. Material for sequencing was lung tumor tissue. These receptor sequences come from a human donor with non-small cell lung cancer.

Only a few counts were recorded for this clone. This chain links TRBV19 with TRBJ1-2, with D maybe TRBD1 (5 bases). Per the germline V gene, CDR1 is LNHDA and CDR2 is SQIVND (reference sequence). CDR3 length: 12 residues. V was shortened by 10 bases and J by 4 bases, with 13 bases between the two germline ends. In DNA form, the CDR3 reads TGTGCCACCAGAGTGGGGGGCTATGGCTACACCTTC. Its protein is CATRVGGYGYTF. Full variable domain (rest looked up from reference TRBV19 and TRBJ1-2): DGGITQSPKYLFRKEGQNVTLSCEQNLNHDAMYWYRQDPGQGLRLIYYSQIVNDFQKGDIAEGYSVSREKKESFPLTVTSAQKNPTAFYLCATRVGGYGYTFGSGTRLTVV.

This clone was seen more than once but under ten times. The chain is built from TRBV4-3 and TRBJ1-1, with D perhaps matching TRBD1 (5 bases). The CDR3 loop spans 16 amino acids. V lost 0 bases to trimming and J lost 1 base, with 12 bases between them. From germline, CDR1 is LGHNA and CDR2 YSLEER. The CDR3 DNA reads as TGCGCCAGCAGCCAAGATTTAGGGGCGAGGAACACTGAAGCTTTCTTT. It yields the protein CASSQDLGARNTEAFF.

The chain joins TRBV27 to TRBJ2-3; 12 bases line up with TRBD2. The CDR3 is made up of 17 amino acids. CDR1 is MNHEY and CDR2 is SMNVEV in the germline V gene (reference sequence). The V segment lost 4 bases and the J segment 2 bases; nucleotides outside the gene matches: 7. CDR3 sequence (DNA): TGTGCCAGCAGTTCTAGCGGGAGGGCCCTTAACACAGATACGCAGTATTTT. This sequence encodes CASSSSGRALNTDTQYF.

For the CDR3, the DNA is TGTGCCAGCAGCTTGGGGACAGGGTTAGGTGAAAAACTGTTTTTT. This encodes CASSLGTGLGEKLFF. The V gene is TRBV7-9, the J gene TRBJ1-4; 9 bases are a match to TRBD1. Trimming at V came to 3 bases and at J to 7 bases, leaving 6 bases not matched to a gene. This CDR3 has 15 residues. CDR1 is SEHNR, CDR2 FQNEAQ, per germline (reference sequence).

The chain combines TRBV5-1 with TRBJ2-1; D ambiguous. Deletions cut 0 bases from V and 6 bases from J, with 10 bases between. This CDR3 comprises 14 residues. Germline V gene sequence: CDR1 SGHRS, CDR2 YFSETQ. CDR3 sequence (DNA): TGCGCCAGCAGCTTGGGGCCGGCGAGCAATGAGCAGTTCTTC. Protein product: CASSLGPASNEQFF.

Only a few counts were recorded for this clone. The V gene is TRBV7-9, the J gene TRBJ1-2; 7 bases line up with TRBD1. The germline CDR1 and CDR2 sequences are SEHNR and FQNEAQ (reference sequence). With V trimmed by 5 bases and J by 6 bases, 6 bases remained unmatched. The CDR3 is made up of 13 amino acids. CDR3 DNA sequence: TGTGCCAGCAGCCGCCGGGACAGAGATGGCTACACCTTC. As protein: CASSRRDRDGYTF.

The chain carries TRBV29-1 and TRBJ1-6; 9 nucleotides agree with TRBD1. Looked up from germline, CDR1 is SQVTM and CDR2 is ANQGSEA. There are 12 residues in the CDR3. The ends lost 4 bases at V and 10 bases at J; junction bases unmatched: 2. The CDR3 coding sequence is TGCAGCGTTGGACAGGGGGAATCACCCCTCCACTTT. Its translation: CSVGQGESPLHF.

The chain combines TRBV6-1 with TRBJ2-3; D is ambiguous. Germline CDR1 is MNHNS and CDR2 is SASEGT. V shed 1 base and J shed 6 bases, with 11 bases lying between them. This CDR3 has 14 residues. CDR3 loop: CASSEGSSRDTQYF. Here the CDR3 DNA reads TGTGCCAGCAGTGAAGGTAGCTCCCGGGATACGCAGTATTTT.

The rearrangement joins TRBV2 to TRBJ1-2; D uncertain. V lost 4 bases to trimming and J lost 5 bases, with 5 bases between them. The CDR3 runs 11 residues. Germline-derived CDR1 and CDR2 are SNHLY and FYNNEI. DNA for the CDR3: TGTGCCAGCAGTGTCGGATATGGCTACACCTTC. This sequence encodes CASSVGYGYTF.

This chain links TRBV5-1 with TRBJ2-1, with D tentatively TRBD1 (5 bases). This CDR3 is 15 amino acids long. Germline CDR1 and CDR2: SGHRS and YFSETQ. V was pared by 4 bases and J by 7 bases, with 18 bases between. CDR3 residues: CASSDAQGMGNEQFF. Here the CDR3 DNA reads TGCGCCAGCAGCGATGCGCAGGGCATGGGGAATGAGCAGTTCTTC.

The chain uses TRBV30 and TRBJ1-1, with unresolved D. Germline V gene sequence: CDR1 GTSNPN, CDR2 SVGIG (reference sequence). This CDR3 is 12 amino acids long. Trimming removed 5 bases at V and 3 bases at J, with 10 bases between. The CDR3 coding sequence is TGTGCCTGGCAGGACCGGGACACTGAAGCTTTCTTT. Its translation is CAWQDRDTEAFF.

The rearrangement joins TRBV29-1 to TRBJ1-2, with D possibly being TRBD1 (5 bases). This CDR3 spans 13 amino acids. CDR1 SQVTM and CDR2 ANQGSEA come from the germline V gene. V was cut by 8 bases and J by 4 bases, with 17 bases left in between. The DNA for the CDR3 is TGCAGCATGAGCAGGGAGGTTGGCTATGGCTACACCTTC. Amino acid sequence: CSMSREVGYGYTF. Drawing the rest from reference TRBV29-1 and TRBJ1-2, the complete variable domain is SAVISQKPSRDICQRGTSLTIQCQVDSQVTMMFWYRQQPGQSLTLIATANQGSEATYESGFVIDKFPISRPNLTFSTLTVSNMSPEDSSIYLCSMSREVGYGYTFGSGTRLTVV.

The genes are TRBV7-9 and TRBJ2-6, with 7 bases fitting TRBD1. Unmatched junction bases numbered 6, after V lost 3 bases and J lost 7 bases. Germline CDR1 reads SEHNR; CDR2 reads FQNEAQ (reference sequence). The CDR3 spans 15 residues. CDR3 in DNA: TGTGCCAGCAGCTTGGCCAGGGGGATAGCCAACGTCCTGACTTTC. Protein product: CASSLARGIANVLTF.

J is TRBJ2-2 and V is TRBV7-9; 13 nucleotides agree with TRBD2. From germline, CDR1 is SEHNR and CDR2 FQNEAQ (reference sequence). The CDR3 extends over 15 amino acids. V lost 6 bases and J lost 7; bases outside the gene matches: 5. The CDR3 region has the DNA TGTGCCAGCAGTAGGACTAGCGGGAGCGGCGGGGAGCTGTTTTTT. Translation: CASSRTSGSGGELFF.

In the case of this clone: A junction boundary mismatches the germline segment, possibly from a read error. This chain connects TRBV5-1 to TRBJ2-5; D might be TRBD2 (6 bases). Germline loops: CDR1 SGHRS, CDR2 YFSETQ. The CDR3 contains 16 residues. The CDR3 DNA sequence: TGCGCCAGCAGCTTGGAAGGCGGAGGGCCCCAAAAGACCCAGTACTTC. It is translated as CASSLEGGGPQKTQYF.

The chain recombines TRBV6-1 with TRBJ1-2; D is uncertain. Trimming removed 5 bases at V and 4 bases at J, with 11 bases between. The CDR3 has 13 residues. Per the germline V gene, CDR1 is MNHNS and CDR2 is SASEGT. CDR3 region: CASSRGRIYGYTF. The CDR3 nucleotides are TGTGCCAGCAGTAGAGGACGGATCTATGGCTACACCTTC.

V and J are TRBV28 and TRBJ2-7; possible D gene TRBD2, 6 bases. Germline CDR1 is MDHEN and CDR2 is SYDVKM. The CDR3 consists of 14 residues. Trimming removed 2 bases from V and 2 bases from J, with 10 bases in between. Here the CDR3 reads CASSLAGLPYEQYF. The CDR3 nucleotides read TGTGCCAGCAGTTTAGCGGGGCTACCCTACGAGCAGTACTTC.

This sequence joins TRBV5-4 and TRBJ1-1; D perhaps matches TRBD1 (6 bases). Germline V gene data show CDR1 as SGHNT and CDR2 as YYREEE (reference sequence). The CDR3 contains 13 residues. V lost 4 bases and J lost 4, with 11 bases in between. In nucleotides, the CDR3 is TGTGCCAGCAGCATAGGGACATTCACTGAAGCTTTCTTT. It specifies CASSIGTFTEAFF.

Comment on this clone: The identical CDR3 is also encoded by other nucleotide sequences in the sample. The genes are TRBV4-3 and TRBJ1-3; no reliable D call. The germline V and J ends were trimmed by 0 bases and 5 bases, with 11 bases remaining between them. The CDR3 length is 15 residues. Germline V gene lookup returns CDR1 LGHNA and CDR2 YSLEER. CDR3 DNA sequence: TGCGCCAGCAGCCAAGATTACGTGGGGAGAAACACCATATATTTT. Translated: CASSQDYVGRNTIYF.

V is TRBV7-9 and J is TRBJ2-3; no firm D call. This CDR3 has 12 residues. CDR1 and CDR2 from the germline V gene are SEHNR and FQNEAQ (reference sequence). Trimming took 5 bases from V and 10 from J, leaving 13 bases between them. CDR3 protein: CASSLPVGPQYF. The CDR3 DNA is TGTGCCAGCAGCCTACCGGTCGGTCCGCAGTATTTT.

The genes are TRBV5-1 and TRBJ1-4, with 8 bases fitting TRBD1. Trimming took 4 bases from V and 3 from J; bases not matched to a gene: 8. The CDR3 loop spans 16 amino acids. Germline values: CDR1 SGHRS, CDR2 YFSETQ. For the CDR3, the DNA is TGCGCCAGCAGCCTACCCCTGGGACAGGCTAATGAAAAACTGTTTTTT. Translating it yields CASSLPLGQANEKLFF.

The gene calls are TRBV7-2 and TRBJ2-1; TRBD2 matches 7 bases. This CDR3 comprises 14 residues. Germline CDR1 reads SGHTA; CDR2 reads FQGNSA. The ends lost 5 bases at V and 2 bases at J; junction bases unmatched: 3. The CDR3 DNA reads TGTGCCAGCAGCCCGGGACTAACCTACAATGAGCAGTTCTTC. Its protein is CASSPGLTYNEQFF. The full variable domain, in which reference TRBV7-2 and TRBJ2-1 provide the parts outside the CDR3, is GAGVSQSPSNKVTEKGKDVELRCDPISGHTALYWYRQSLGQGLEFLIYFQGNSAPDKSGLPSDRFSAERTGGSVSTLTIQRTQQEDSAVYLCASSPGLTYNEQFFGPGTRLTVL.

This clone is deemed large. V gene TRBV29-1 combines with J gene TRBJ2-5; TRBD2 matches 8 bases. Germline-derived CDR1 and CDR2 are SQVTM and ANQGSEA. There are 13 residues in the CDR3. V shed 7 bases and J 5 bases; nucleotides not matched to a gene: 9. The CDR3 bases are TGCAGCGCAATAGCGGGGAGGGGCGAGACCCAGTACTTC. As protein: CSAIAGRGETQYF.

The V gene is TRBV10-3, the J gene TRBJ2-5; 8 bases line up with TRBD2. The CDR3 is made up of 14 amino acids. Germline loops: CDR1 ENHRY, CDR2 SYGVKD. Trimming removed 4 bases from V and 5 bases from J; junction bases left unmatched: 6. CDR3 in amino acids: CAISGRGGEETQYF. CDR3 sequence (DNA): TGTGCCATCAGTGGCCGGGGGGGCGAGGAGACCCAGTACTTC.

This clone was seen just once. The chain combines TRBV19 with TRBJ2-2; D is undetermined. Germline CDR1 LNHDA, CDR2 SQIVND (reference sequence). This CDR3 has 13 residues. Trimming stripped 6 bases from V and 4 bases from J, with 9 bases between. CDR3 amino acids: CASRGRSTGELFF. CDR3 nucleotide sequence: TGTGCCAGTAGAGGCCGGAGCACCGGGGAGCTGTTTTTT.

The V call is TRBV6-1, the J call TRBJ2-1; TRBD2 matches 15 bases. The CDR3 covers 19 residues. The J segment lost 2 bases and the V segment lost 4 bases, leaving 9 bases of the junction unmatched. The germline gives CDR1 MNHNS, CDR2 SASEGT. The CDR3 bases are TGTGCCAGCAGTGGGTGGGGGACTAGCGGGGGGCGCGCCTACAATGAGCAGTTCTTC. Protein sequence: CASSGWGTSGGRAYNEQFF.

The chain uses TRBV7-2 and TRBJ1-1; D unresolved. Germline loops: CDR1 SGHTA, CDR2 FQGNSA. V was pared by 1 base and J by 5 bases, with 11 bases between. CDR3 length: 14 residues. This CDR3 reads CASSLGIGGTEAFF. The CDR3 DNA sequence: TGTGCCAGCAGCTTAGGTATAGGTGGGACTGAAGCTTTCTTT.

The V gene is TRBV9, the J gene TRBJ1-1, with D uncertain. Germline lookup yields CDR1 SGDLS and CDR2 YYNGEE. CDR3 length: 13 residues. Trimming shortened V by 3 bases and J by 0 bases, and 6 bases separated the two germline ends. CDR3 amino acids: CASSATLNTEAFF. For the CDR3, the DNA is TGTGCCAGCAGCGCGACCCTGAACACTGAAGCTTTCTTT.

The V gene is TRBV30, the J gene TRBJ1-6; no clear D. Trimming removed 2 bases at V and 7 bases at J, with 12 bases between. The germline V gene encodes CDR1 GTSNPN and CDR2 SVGIG (reference sequence). CDR3 length: 14 amino acids. CDR3 nucleotide sequence: TGTGCCTGGAGTAGGAGGGTTGGGAATTCACCCCTCCACTTT. Its protein product is CAWSRRVGNSPLHF.

The V and J genes are TRBV4-2 and TRBJ1-1; 10 nucleotides line up with TRBD1. The germline V gene has CDR1 LGHNA and CDR2 YNFKEQ. Germline trimming cut 5 bases from V and 7 bases from J; bases unmatched to any gene: 10. This CDR3 is 15 amino acids long. In nucleotides, the CDR3 is TGTGCCAGCAGCTCAATGGAGGGACAGGGGTTTGAAGCTTTCTTT. This gives the protein CASSSMEGQGFEAFF.